Each of the 2 T cell receptor beta chains below was sequenced from the same sample in a study of immune heterogeneity within non-small cell lung tumors. With 32 V and 13 J primers, multiplex PCR amplified the TCR beta CDR3. TCRdb independently ran MiXCR on the multiplex PCR reads; one entry per CDR3 protein. The table records 9,500 to 13,000 distinct CDR3 sequences, around a quarter of them present only once. Bulk tumor genomic DNA served as template, at roughly 600 ng per sample. From each primary tumor, several far-apart biopsies were obtained during surgery. Curative surgery was performed on patients who had untreated, newly diagnosed non-small cell lung cancer. Sequenced sample: lung tumor tissue. These receptors came from a woman aged 45-65 years with non-small cell lung cancer.

This clonotype was recorded a few times. The chain employs TRBV5-6 and TRBJ1-1, with D tentatively TRBD1 (6 bases). V lost 5 bases, J lost 8 bases, and 13 bases lay in between. The CDR3 consists of 12 residues. CDR1 and CDR2 from the germline V gene are SGHDT and YYEEEE. CDR3 loop: CASSWLGTEAFF. For the CDR3, the DNA is TGTGCCAGCAGTTGGTTGGGGACAGAAGCTTTCTTT.

This clonotype is labeled as medium-sized. The rearrangement joins TRBV18 to TRBJ2-7; D is perhaps TRBD1 (6 bases). Between the trimmed V and J ends, which lost 3 bases and 2 bases, there was a span of 14 bases. CDR3 length equals 15 residues. Germline assignment: CDR1 KGHSH and CDR2 LQKENI. CDR3 coding DNA: TGTGCCAGCTCACCGGGGAACAGGGAGACCTACGAGCAGTACTTC. This codes for CASSPGNRETYEQYF.